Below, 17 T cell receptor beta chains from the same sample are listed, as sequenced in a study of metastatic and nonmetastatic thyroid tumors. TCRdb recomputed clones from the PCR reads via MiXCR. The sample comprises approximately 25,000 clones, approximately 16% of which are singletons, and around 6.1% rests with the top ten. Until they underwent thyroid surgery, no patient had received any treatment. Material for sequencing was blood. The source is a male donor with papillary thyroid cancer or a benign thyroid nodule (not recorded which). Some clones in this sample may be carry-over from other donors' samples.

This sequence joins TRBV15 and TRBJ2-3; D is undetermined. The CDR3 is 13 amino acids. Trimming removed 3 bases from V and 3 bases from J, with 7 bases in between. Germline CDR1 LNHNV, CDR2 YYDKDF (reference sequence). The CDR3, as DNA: TGTGCCACCAGCAGTGGCGGAACAGATACGCAGTATTTT. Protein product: CATSSGGTDTQYF.

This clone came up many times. CDR3 residues: CASNSATGGLNTEAFF. The CDR3 nucleotides are TGTGCCAGCAACTCCGCGACAGGGGGCCTCAACACTGAAGCTTTCTTT. The rearrangement links TRBV7-2 to TRBJ1-1, with TRBD1 identical over 10 bases. Losses at the gene ends were 7 bases for V and 2 bases for J; bases not matched to a gene: 10. Germline assignment: CDR1 SGHTA and CDR2 FQGNSA. The CDR3 runs to 16 residues.

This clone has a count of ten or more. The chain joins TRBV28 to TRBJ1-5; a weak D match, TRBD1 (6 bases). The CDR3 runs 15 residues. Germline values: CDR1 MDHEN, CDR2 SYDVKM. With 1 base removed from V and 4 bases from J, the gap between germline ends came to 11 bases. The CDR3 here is CASSLLEGTNQPQHF. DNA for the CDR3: TGTGCCAGCAGTTTATTAGAGGGGACAAATCAGCCCCAGCATTTT.

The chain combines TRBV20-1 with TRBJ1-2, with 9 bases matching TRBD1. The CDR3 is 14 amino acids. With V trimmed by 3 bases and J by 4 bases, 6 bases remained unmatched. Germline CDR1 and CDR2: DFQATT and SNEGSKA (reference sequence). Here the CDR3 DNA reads TGCAGTGCTAGGACAGGGGGAAGGGGCTATGGCTACACCTTC. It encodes CSARTGGRGYGYTF.

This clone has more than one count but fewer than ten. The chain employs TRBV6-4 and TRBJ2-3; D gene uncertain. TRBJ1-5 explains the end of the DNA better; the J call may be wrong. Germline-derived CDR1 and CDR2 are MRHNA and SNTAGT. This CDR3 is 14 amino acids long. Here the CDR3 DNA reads TGTGCCAGCAGTGAACGATATCTTGGGGATACGCAGCATTTT. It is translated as CASSERYLGDTQHF.

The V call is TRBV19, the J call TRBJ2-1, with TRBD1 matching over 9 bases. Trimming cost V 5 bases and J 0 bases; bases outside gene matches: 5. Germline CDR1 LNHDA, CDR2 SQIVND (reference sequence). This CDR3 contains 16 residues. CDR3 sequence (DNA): TGTGCCAGTAGTCGACAGGGGGTCAGCTCCTACAATGAGCAGTTCTTC. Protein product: CASSRQGVSSYNEQFF.

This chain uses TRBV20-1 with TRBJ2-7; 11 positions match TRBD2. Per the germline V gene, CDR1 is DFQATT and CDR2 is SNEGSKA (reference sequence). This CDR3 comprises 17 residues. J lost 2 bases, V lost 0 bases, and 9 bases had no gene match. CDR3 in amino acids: CSAREWGGLAEPYEQYF. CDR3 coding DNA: TGCAGTGCTAGAGAATGGGGGGGACTAGCGGAGCCCTACGAGCAGTACTTC.

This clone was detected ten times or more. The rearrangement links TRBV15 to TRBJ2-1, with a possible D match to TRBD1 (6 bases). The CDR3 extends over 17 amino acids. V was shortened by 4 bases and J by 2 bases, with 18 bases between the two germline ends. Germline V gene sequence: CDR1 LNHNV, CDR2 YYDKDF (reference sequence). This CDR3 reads CATSTRRRTDTYNEQFF. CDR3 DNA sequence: TGTGCCACCAGCACCAGAAGAAGGACAGATACCTACAATGAGCAGTTCTTC.

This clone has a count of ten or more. Written as DNA, the CDR3 is TGTGCCAGCAGCTTTGTTTGGGTACCTAACGAGCAGTACTTC. This encodes CASSFVWVPNEQYF. The V and J genes are TRBV11-2 and TRBJ2-7; D unresolved. V was pared by 3 bases and J by 5 bases, with 14 bases between. This CDR3 comprises 14 residues. CDR1 and CDR2 (germline): SGHAT, FQNNGV. The full variable domain, with the rest looked up from reference TRBV11-2 and TRBJ2-7, is EAGVAQSPRYKIIEKRQSVAFWCNPISGHATLYWYQQILGQGPKLLIQFQNNGVVDDSQLPKDRFSAERLKGVDSTLKIQPAKLEDSAVYLCASSFVWVPNEQYFGPGTRLTVT.

The CDR3 sequence is CSASTVSSGRVSSYEQYF. The CDR3 DNA is TGCAGTGCTAGTACGGTATCTAGCGGGAGGGTTAGCTCCTACGAGCAGTACTTC. The gene calls are TRBV20-1 and TRBJ2-7, with 12 bases fitting TRBD2. From germline, CDR1 is DFQATT and CDR2 SNEGSKA (reference sequence). Trimming removed 3 bases from V and 0 bases from J; junction bases left unmatched: 12. This CDR3 contains 18 residues.

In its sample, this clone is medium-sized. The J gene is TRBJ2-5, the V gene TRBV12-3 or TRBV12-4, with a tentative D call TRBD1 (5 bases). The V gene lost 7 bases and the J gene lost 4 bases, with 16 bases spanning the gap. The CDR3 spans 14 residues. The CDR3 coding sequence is TGTGCCAGCACCCAAGACAGAGTCAGAGAGACCCAGTACTTC. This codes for CASTQDRVRETQYF.

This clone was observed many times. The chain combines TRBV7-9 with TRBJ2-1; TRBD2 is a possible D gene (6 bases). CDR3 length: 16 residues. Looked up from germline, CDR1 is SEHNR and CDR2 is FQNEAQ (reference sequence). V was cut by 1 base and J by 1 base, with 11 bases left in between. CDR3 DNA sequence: TGTGCCAGCAGCTTAGTAGTCGGGACTTCCTACAATGAGCAGTTCTTC. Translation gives CASSLVVGTSYNEQFF.

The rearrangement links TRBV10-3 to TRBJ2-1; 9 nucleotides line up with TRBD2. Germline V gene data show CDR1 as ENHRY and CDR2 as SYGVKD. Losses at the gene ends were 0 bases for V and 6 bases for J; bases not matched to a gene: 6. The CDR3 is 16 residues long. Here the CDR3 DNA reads TGTGCCATCAGTGAGTCGAGAGTAGCGGGAGTCAATGAGCAGTTCTTC. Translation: CAISESRVAGVNEQFF.

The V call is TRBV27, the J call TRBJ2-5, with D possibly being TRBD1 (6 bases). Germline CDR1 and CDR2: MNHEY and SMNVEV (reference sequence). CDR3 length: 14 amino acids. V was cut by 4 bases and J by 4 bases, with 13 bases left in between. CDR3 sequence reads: CASSWVRGLETQYF. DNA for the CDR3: TGTGCCAGCAGTTGGGTTAGGGGGTTAGAGACCCAGTACTTC.

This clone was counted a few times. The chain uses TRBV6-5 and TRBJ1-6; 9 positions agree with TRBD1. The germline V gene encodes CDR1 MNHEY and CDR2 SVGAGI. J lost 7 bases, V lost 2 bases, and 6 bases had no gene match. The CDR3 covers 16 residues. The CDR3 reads CASSYASGQGNSPLHF. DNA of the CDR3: TGTGCCAGCAGTTACGCGTCGGGACAGGGAAATTCACCCCTCCACTTT.

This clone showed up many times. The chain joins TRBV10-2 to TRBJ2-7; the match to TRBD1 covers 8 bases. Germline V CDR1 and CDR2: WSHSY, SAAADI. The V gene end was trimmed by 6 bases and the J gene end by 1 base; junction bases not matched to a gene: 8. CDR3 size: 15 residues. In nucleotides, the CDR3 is TGCGCCAGCAGCCCCGGGACAGGTCGATCCTACGAGCAGTACTTC. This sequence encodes CASSPGTGRSYEQYF.

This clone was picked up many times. The CDR3 protein is CASSYGGGSGEQYF. CDR3 nucleotides: TGTGCCAGCAGTTACGGCGGCGGGAGCGGTGAGCAGTACTTC. The V and J genes are TRBV6-5 and TRBJ2-7; TRBD2 matches 7 bases. Germline CDR1 reads MNHEY; CDR2 reads SVGAGI. The trim removed 2 bases at V and 7 bases at J, leaving 8 bases unmatched. The CDR3 spans 14 residues.